This TCR beta chain was retrieved from a study of blood T cells in healthy people across ages. About the research overall: With template switching, about one barcoded beta molecule was captured per two T cells.

Through a sample-barcoded 5' primer and a J-beta primer mix, a second PCR was run for about 7 to 12 cycles. Per sample, CDR3-containing paired-end reads numbered at least 2.5 million. Each CDR3 protein gets one entry after TCRdb re-called the 5' RACE reads with MiXCR. The data show about 1 million distinct CDR3 sequences, with roughly 45% seen just once and approximately 20% held by the top ten. Germline lookup yields CDR1 MNHNY and CDR2 SVGAGI (reference sequence). With 5 bases clipped from V and 1 base from J, the junction kept 1 base outside the gene matches. The CDR3 is made up of 13 amino acids. Every sample had a minimum of 6 million PBMCs isolated. Whole-study results and caveats: Observed TCR beta diversity showed a strong correlation with the percentage of naive T cells as measured by flow cytometry.

Regarding this clonotype: The antigen is unknown.

The receptor was isolated from a woman aged 55 to 70 in good health. The chain uses TRBV6-6 and TRBJ2-5, with TRBD1 matching 7 bases. The sample comprised blood. The CDR3 is CASSDRAQETQYF. The CDR3 nucleotides are TGTGCCAGCAGTGACAGGGCCCAAGAGACCCAGTACTTC.